These 29 T cell receptor beta chains share one sample of origin, sequenced in a study. Cells sorted as Tregs were CD4+, CD25+ and CD127-/low. TCRdb processed the 5' RACE reads anew with MiXCR; each CDR3 protein has one entry. Of more than 8,500 distinct CDR3 sequences listed, less than 30% are singletons. Sequencing input: Tregs sorted from blood. Receptor source: a female donor with breast cancer.

The rearrangement uses TRBV6-6 and TRBJ1-2; D is uncertain. The CDR3 is 11 amino acids. Trimming removed 6 bases from V and 3 bases from J, with 5 bases in between. CDR1 MNHNY and CDR2 SVGAGI come from the germline V gene (reference sequence). The CDR3 region is CASRGDYGYTF. The DNA for the CDR3 is TGTGCCAGCAGAGGCGACTATGGCTACACCTTC.

This clonotype was observed a few times. This chain links TRBV6-5 with TRBJ1-3, with D maybe TRBD1 (5 bases). V lost 6 bases and J 5 bases, leaving 11 bases between the germline ends. Germline V lookup: CDR1 MNHEY, CDR2 SVGAGI. The CDR3 runs 13 residues. DNA of the CDR3: TGTGCCAGCAGCCGGGGACCCAGAAACACCATATATTTT. It yields the protein CASSRGPRNTIYF.

This clonotype counts as medium-sized. This chain links TRBV20-1 with TRBJ2-1, with D possibly matching TRBD1 (6 bases). The germline CDR1 and CDR2 sequences are DFQATT and SNEGSKA (reference sequence). V dropped 2 bases and J dropped 7 bases, with 15 bases sitting between them. The CDR3 spans 14 residues. CDR3 amino acids: CSARWRAGENEQFF. The CDR3 nucleotides are TGCAGTGCTAGATGGCGCGCAGGGGAAAATGAGCAGTTCTTC.

This clonotype was counted only a few times. V usage is TRBV6-6 and J usage is TRBJ2-7, with a tentative D call TRBD2 (5 bases). The CDR3 extends over 15 amino acids. CDR1 MNHNY and CDR2 SVGAGI come from the germline V gene (reference sequence). Trimming removed 4 bases at V and 3 bases at J, with 16 bases between. The CDR3 nucleotides read TGTGCCAGCAGTTTAGGCGGGCAGATTAGCTACGAGCAGTACTTC. This gives the protein CASSLGGQISYEQYF.

Judged by abundance, this clonotype is medium-sized. The genes are TRBV4-1 and TRBJ2-7; a possible D gene is TRBD1 (6 bases). CDR1 is MGHRA and CDR2 is YSYEKL in the germline V gene. V was trimmed by 2 bases and J by 2 bases, leaving 13 bases between them. The CDR3 has 15 residues. CDR3 in amino acids: CASSQRQGPAYEQYF. The DNA for the CDR3 is TGCGCCAGCAGCCAACGGCAGGGGCCTGCCTACGAGCAGTACTTC.

In this sample, this clonotype turned up many times. The chain uses TRBV4-2 and TRBJ2-7; no clear D gene. Germline V gene sequence: CDR1 LGHNA, CDR2 YNFKEQ. Trimming stripped 0 bases from V and 1 base from J, with 7 bases between. CDR3 length: 14 residues. The CDR3 reads CASSQDMGSYEQYF. CDR3 DNA sequence: TGTGCCAGCAGCCAAGATATGGGGTCCTACGAGCAGTACTTC.

There are a few counts of this clonotype. The V call is TRBV27, the J call TRBJ2-4; TRBD1 matches at 8 bases. Trimming took 9 bases from V and 1 from J; bases not matched to a gene: 11. CDR1 is MNHEY, CDR2 SMNVEV, per germline (reference sequence). The CDR3 has 16 amino acids. This CDR3 reads CASSSRQGWAKNIQYF. As DNA, the CDR3 is TGTGCCAGTTCATCCCGACAGGGGTGGGCCAAAAACATTCAGTACTTC.

By sample fraction, this clonotype is medium-sized. V usage is TRBV7-9 and J usage is TRBJ2-1, with D perhaps matching TRBD2 (6 bases). Germline CDR1 and CDR2: SEHNR and FQNEAQ (reference sequence). The CDR3 consists of 13 residues. Trimming took off 1 base at V and 12 bases at J, with 13 bases between the two ends. CDR3 loop: CASSLGRLEGQFF. Written as DNA, the CDR3 is TGTGCCAGCAGCTTAGGGAGACTAGAGGGGCAGTTCTTC.

This clonotype was recorded at least ten times. The genes are TRBV5-6 and TRBJ2-1; 14 bases line up with TRBD2. From germline, CDR1 is SGHDT and CDR2 YYEEEE. V was pared by 4 bases and J by 0 bases, with 6 bases of the junction left unmatched. The CDR3 extends over 18 amino acids. CDR3 amino acids: CASSLGLAGVRSYNEQFF. The CDR3 DNA follows: TGTGCCAGCAGCCTGGGACTAGCGGGAGTTCGCTCCTACAATGAGCAGTTCTTC. Variable domain in full (rest from reference TRBV5-6 and TRBJ2-1): DAGVTQSPTHLIKTRGQQVTLRCSPKSGHDTVSWYQQALGQGPQFIFQYYEEEERQRGNFPDRFSGHQFPNYSSELNVNALLLGDSALYLCASSLGLAGVRSYNEQFFGPGTRLTVL.

There are many counts of this clonotype. This rearrangement joins TRBV29-1 to TRBJ2-1; 9 positions match TRBD2. Germline V gene sequence: CDR1 SQVTM, CDR2 ANQGSEA. V dropped 7 bases and J dropped 3; count of bases not matched to a gene: 7. CDR3 length: 14 amino acids. CDR3 region: CSGTRGGGYNEQFF. The CDR3 DNA reads as TGCAGCGGTACTCGCGGGGGGGGCTACAATGAGCAGTTCTTC.

The V call is TRBV5-1, the J call TRBJ2-1; 9 bases are a match to TRBD2. The CDR3 runs to 15 residues. Germline V gene lookup returns CDR1 SGHRS and CDR2 YFSETQ. Unmatched junction bases numbered 7, after V lost 0 bases and J lost 9 bases. The CDR3 loop is CASSLGLAGVPEQFF. In DNA, the CDR3 is TGCGCCAGCAGCTTGGGGTTAGCGGGAGTTCCTGAGCAGTTCTTC.

This chain connects TRBV7-6 to TRBJ2-1; D not certain. V was trimmed by 2 bases and J by 8 bases, leaving 10 bases between them. CDR1 and CDR2 from the germline V gene are SGHVS and FNYEAQ. This CDR3 is 13 amino acids long. The DNA of the CDR3 is TGTGCCAGCAGCTTATCTGCTCAGCATGAGCAGTTCTTC. Protein: CASSLSAQHEQFF.

This clonotype was counted at least ten times. This rearrangement joins TRBV5-1 to TRBJ1-1; TRBD1 agrees at 11 bases. Germline lookup yields CDR1 SGHRS and CDR2 YFSETQ. J gave up 7 bases and V 2 bases, and 7 bases lay outside the gene matches. The CDR3 has 15 residues. CDR3 in DNA: TGCGCCAGCAGCTTACCGGGACAGGGGGTTCTTGAAGCTTTCTTT. It codes for CASSLPGQGVLEAFF.

Concerning this clonotype: A much more abundant neighbour one base away suggests this may be a read error. The chain links TRBV2 to TRBJ2-1, with a possible D match to TRBD1 (7 bases). CDR3 length: 14 residues. The V end lost 6 bases, the J end lost 11 bases, and 20 bases lay between the germline ends. Per the germline V gene, CDR1 is SNHLY and CDR2 is FYNNEI. The CDR3, as DNA: TGTGCCAGCAGCACCGGGGCAGGGGGGTGGCAGCAGTTCTTC. This codes for CASSTGAGGWQQFF.

This clonotype rates as medium-sized (0.01 to 0.1%). The chain recombines TRBV6-5 with TRBJ2-7, with 14 bases matching TRBD2. Germline values: CDR1 MNHEY, CDR2 SVGAGI. V lost 0 bases, J lost 5 bases, and 0 bases stayed unmatched. The CDR3 contains 15 residues. This CDR3 reads CASSYSGLAGDEQYF. The DNA of the CDR3 is TGTGCCAGCAGTTACTCGGGACTAGCGGGAGACGAGCAGTACTTC.

This clonotype has at least ten counts. The CDR3 here is CASSSSRGKGFF. CDR3 sequence (DNA): TGCGCCAGCAGCTCATCGCGGGGCAAGGGGTTCTTC. The rearrangement uses TRBV5-1 and TRBJ2-1, with a possible D match to TRBD2 (6 bases). Germline V gene sequence: CDR1 SGHRS, CDR2 YFSETQ. V lost 3 bases and J 15 bases, leaving 16 bases between the germline ends. The CDR3 consists of 12 residues.

The J gene is TRBJ2-7, the V gene TRBV20-1; a weak D match, TRBD1 (6 bases). The V end was cut by 2 bases, the J end by 4 bases, with 15 bases between. Germline CDR1 reads DFQATT; CDR2 reads SNEGSKA (reference sequence). The length of the CDR3 is 14 residues. CDR3 in amino acids: CSARLAGGTYEQYF. Here the CDR3 DNA reads TGCAGTGCTAGACTGGCGGGTGGGACATACGAGCAGTACTTC.

This clonotype came up a few times. The chain couples TRBV19 to TRBJ2-5, with D possibly called TRBD1 or TRBD2 (5 bases each). CDR1 is LNHDA and CDR2 is SQIVND in the germline V gene (reference sequence). With 5 bases removed from V and 2 bases from J, the gap between germline ends came to 12 bases. The CDR3 sequence is 14 residues long. The CDR3 region has the DNA TGTGCCAGTAGTCCACCGGGGCCTCAAGAGACCCAGTACTTC. Translating gives CASSPPGPQETQYF.

Notes on this clonotype: One end of the junction varies from germline; a read error may be responsible. The chain employs TRBV10-3 and TRBJ1-1; D is perhaps TRBD1 (5 bases). The length of the CDR3 is 16 residues. Looked up from germline, CDR1 is ENHRY and CDR2 is SYGVKD. The chain's CDR3 is CTISEWTGGVNTEAFF. CDR3 in DNA: TGTACCATCAGTGAGTGGACCGGAGGGGTGAACACTGAAGCTTTCTTT.

Concerning this clonotype itself: Being one base from a much bigger clone, this may be a read error. This rearrangement joins TRBV7-9 to TRBJ1-1; no reliable D call. The V end lost 5 bases, the J end lost 5 bases, and 15 bases lay between the germline ends. Germline loops: CDR1 SEHNR, CDR2 FQNEAQ (reference sequence). This CDR3 comprises 14 residues. The CDR3: CASSLLRAGTEAFF. CDR3 in DNA: TGTGCCAGCAGCCTCCTTAGGGCCGGGACTGAAGCTTTCTTT.

This clonotype is labeled medium-sized. The chain recombines TRBV5-1 with TRBJ1-1; possibly TRBD1 for D (6 bases). The V gene lost 5 bases and the J gene lost 1 base, with 6 bases spanning the gap. Germline CDR1 reads SGHRS; CDR2 reads YFSETQ. The CDR3 contains 12 residues. The CDR3 loop is CASRTGNTEAFF. CDR3 nucleotide sequence: TGCGCCAGCAGGACAGGGAACACTGAAGCTTTCTTT. The full variable domain, rest sourced from reference TRBV5-1 and TRBJ1-1, is KAGVTQTPRYLIKTRGQQVTLSCSPISGHRSVSWYQQTPGQGLQFLFEYFSETQRNKGNFPGRFSGRQFSNSRSEMNVSTLELGDSALYLCASRTGNTEAFFGQGTRLTVV.

In its sample, this clonotype was seen many times. A much larger clone sits a single nucleotide away, making a read error possible. Likely a read error: the CDR3 ends without its conserved phenylalanine or tryptophan. The chain employs TRBV5-1 and TRBJ1-1; D is uncertain. The CDR3 length is 13 residues. The V gene lost 4 bases and the J gene lost 1 base, with 8 bases spanning the gap. Germline assignment: CDR1 SGHRS and CDR2 YFSETQ. CDR3 protein: CASSLGRNTEAFS. The CDR3 nucleotides are TGCGCCAGCAGCCTGGGGAGGAACACTGAAGCTTTCTCT.

To note about this clonotype: No conserved phenylalanine or tryptophan is present at the end of the CDR3, so a read error is the likely explanation. The DNA is left out, because the CDR3 cannot be placed on it with certainty; the CDR3 is given as TCRdb lists it. The chain has TRBV6-5 and TRBJ1-1. The CDR3 spans 14 amino acids, including both terminal residues. Looked up from germline, CDR1 is MNHEY and CDR2 is SVGAGI. The chain's CDR3 is CATTWGPTSISGGS.

Details on this clonotype: Given the absence of the conserved phenylalanine or tryptophan at the CDR3 end, a read error is likely. The CDR3 DNA is TGTGCCAGCAATGAGGGTGGCTTCAGCTCCTACAATGAGCAGTTCCTC. Translation gives CASNEGGFSSYNEQFL. V is TRBV9 and J is TRBJ2-1, with a tentative D call TRBD2 (5 bases). The germline gives CDR1 SGDLS, CDR2 YYNGEE. The V end was cut by 6 bases, the J end by 0 bases, with 16 bases between. The CDR3 has 16 amino acids.

This clonotype appeared many times. Here the CDR3 reads CASSIGSGLAGVNEQFF. The DNA of the CDR3 is TGTGCCAGTAGTATCGGTTCGGGACTAGCGGGAGTCAATGAGCAGTTCTTC. The chain is built from TRBV19 and TRBJ2-1, with 14 bases fitting TRBD2. The CDR3 extends over 17 amino acids. Per germline, CDR1 LNHDA and CDR2 SQIVND (reference sequence). The ends lost 3 bases at V and 6 bases at J; junction bases unmatched: 7.

This sequence joins TRBV6-1 and TRBJ2-1, with 7 bases matching TRBD2. Losses at the gene ends were 3 bases for V and 5 bases for J; bases not matched to a gene: 13. The germline V gene has CDR1 MNHNS and CDR2 SASEGT. This CDR3 has 17 residues. The DNA of the CDR3 is TGTGCCAGCAGTGACCCTCACTGGGACTACACTAACAATGAGCAGTTCTTC. It encodes CASSDPHWDYTNNEQFF.

This clonotype was seen more than once but under ten times. This clone may be a read error of a much larger clone one base away. The V gene is TRBV5-1, the J gene TRBJ2-6, with a possible D match to TRBD1 (6 bases). Germline V lookup: CDR1 SGHRS, CDR2 YFSETQ. The CDR3 has 16 residues. CDR3 sequence reads: CASTGSSISGADVLTF. CDR3 nucleotides: TGCGCCAGTACAGGGTCCTCAATCTCTGGGGCCGACGTCCTGACTTTC.

By its share, this clonotype is medium-sized. The chain joins TRBV27 to TRBJ1-5, with a tentative D call TRBD1 (6 bases). With 1 base removed from V and 7 bases from J, the gap between germline ends came to 17 bases. This CDR3 spans 16 amino acids. Germline loops: CDR1 MNHEY, CDR2 SMNVEV (reference sequence). The CDR3 sequence: CASSLLLRGGSQPQHF. The CDR3 region has the DNA TGTGCCAGCAGTTTATTGTTAAGAGGGGGGAGCCAGCCCCAGCATTTT.

This clonotype was recorded a few times. The CDR3 DNA sequence: TGTGCCACCAGTTCCACTAGCGGGATTTTCGACGAGCAGTACTTC. Its translation: CATSSTSGIFDEQYF. The chain is built from TRBV15 and TRBJ2-7, with TRBD2 matching over 10 bases. Germline assignment: CDR1 LNHNV and CDR2 YYDKDF (reference sequence). CDR3 length: 15 amino acids. Trimming cost V 6 bases and J 5 bases; bases outside gene matches: 10.